This T cell receptor beta chain is drawn from a study of OX40 agonist ivuxolimab in advanced cancers. Overall study context: Patient treatment consisted of intravenous ivuxolimab administration every 2 weeks at 0.01 to 10 mg/kg. Patients enrolled in dose escalation were diagnosed with hepatocellular carcinoma, melanoma, renal cell or head and neck cancer.

Any history of autoimmune disease or systemic immunosuppression disqualified patients. Note on this clone: The antigen remains undetermined.

TCRdb's copy holds only in-frame clones and misses some; the assay was immunoSEQ multiplex PCR. The table has 19,000 or so clones, approximately 84% seen once; the top ten hold approximately 24%. Overall study findings and caveats: No antigen was identified for the clonally expanded peripheral T cells.

The receptor was derived from an adult with an advanced solid tumor such as melanoma, head and neck, liver or kidney cancer. This specimen was CD4+ or CD8+ T cells sorted from blood, taken in a trial of the OX40 agonist ivuxolimab.

CDR3 bases: TGTGCCTGGCAGGGGGGAATGAACACTGAAGCTTTCTTT. Translation: CAWQGGMNTEAFF. V gene TRBV30 combines with J gene TRBJ1-1; 7 positions match TRBD1. With 5 bases clipped from V and 0 bases from J, the junction kept 3 bases outside the gene matches. Germline CDR1 is GTSNPN and CDR2 is SVGIG (reference sequence). The CDR3 has 13 residues.